This T cell receptor (beta chain) was identified during a study of blood T cell repertoires in COVID-19. The wider study: COVID-19 samples, acute and convalescent, were from the United States, Italy and Spain. PBMCs, B-cell-depleted T cells, or T cells were the source of the cDNA or gDNA that made up the material.

The V and J ends lost 0 bases and 4 bases respectively, with 13 bases between them. Per germline, CDR1 SGHRS and CDR2 YFSETQ. The CDR3 has 15 residues. Per the authors' pipeline: Nucleated cell counts were estimated from reference gene primer amplification. The protocol was immunoSEQ multiplex PCR, while the TCRdb copy is restricted to in-frame clones and leaves out a portion. V and J calls and clone size are those listed in that table; D and trimming were worked out from the DNA. The table lists more than 300,000 clones, 89% of them singletons. The Seattle patients joined while their infection was active and were tracked longitudinally afterward.

The sequencing sample was made of peripheral blood. This chain uses TRBV5-1 with TRBJ1-2; D is unclear. The receptor comes from a woman aged 25-40 years with COVID-19, enrolled during active disease. Here the CDR3 DNA reads TGCGCCAGCAGCTTGGAAACATTCTCTGGCTATGGCTACACCTTC. Translated, it gives CASSLETFSGYGYTF.